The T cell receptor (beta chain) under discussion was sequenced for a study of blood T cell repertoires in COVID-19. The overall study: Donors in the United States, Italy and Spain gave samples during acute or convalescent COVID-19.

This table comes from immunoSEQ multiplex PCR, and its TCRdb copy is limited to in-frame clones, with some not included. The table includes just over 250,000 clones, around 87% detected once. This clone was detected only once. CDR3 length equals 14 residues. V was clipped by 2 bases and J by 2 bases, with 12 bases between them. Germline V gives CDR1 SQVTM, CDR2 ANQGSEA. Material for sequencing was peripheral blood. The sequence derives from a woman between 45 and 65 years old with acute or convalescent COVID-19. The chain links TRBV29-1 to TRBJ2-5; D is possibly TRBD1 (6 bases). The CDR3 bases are TGCAGCGTTGAACCCGGACAGCAACAAGAGACCCAGTACTTC. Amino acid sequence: CSVEPGQQQETQYF.